This TCR beta chain was retrieved from a study of control samples from healthy donors and cancer patients. Measured with immunoSEQ multiplex PCR; TCRdb has only the in-frame clones, and not every one. The sample contains about 120,000 clones, roughly 90% of which appear only once. The CDR3 length is 15 residues. CDR1 is GTSNPN and CDR2 is SVGIG in the germline V gene (reference sequence). With 7 bases clipped from V and 7 bases from J, the junction kept 12 bases outside the gene matches. The gene calls are TRBV30 and TRBJ2-1; TRBD2 agrees at 11 bases. The TCR was taken from a woman aged 60-70 years with lung cancer. The material sequenced was PBMCs. Written as DNA, the CDR3 is TGTGCCTCCCTACTAGCGGGAGCCCCGAGGAATGAGCAGTTCTTC. Translating it yields CASLLAGAPRNEQFF.